What follows are 14 T cell receptor beta chains derived from one specimen sequenced in a study of T cells expressing NK-cell markers. TCRdb reprocessed the 5' RACE reads and reports one entry per CDR3 protein, with no DNA. Recorded for this sample: roughly 300,000 distinct CDR3 sequences. Material for sequencing was blood T cells: a sorted CD56 or NKG2C T cell subset, CD4+ or CD8+ T cells, or bulk PBMC T cells (not recorded which). All receptors derive from a woman between 18 and 75 years old in good health.

The rearrangement uses TRBV12-3 or TRBV12-4 and TRBJ1-3. This CDR3 has 14 residues. CDR3 in amino acids: CASSLSVSGNTIYF.

This chain joins TRBV12-3 or TRBV12-4 and TRBJ1-1; TCRdb outputs TRBD1, but without DNA this stays unchecked. This CDR3 comprises 15 residues. CDR3 amino acids: CASSLGGGDGEEAFF.

This chain joins TRBV20-1 and TRBJ2-1; the TCRdb call, TRBD2, lacks DNA for checking. This CDR3 contains 15 residues. CDR1 and CDR2 from the germline V gene are DFQATT and SNEGSKA (reference sequence). CDR3 sequence: CSASRGTSGYNEQFF.

The genes are TRBV7-2 and TRBJ1-1; TCRdb indicates TRBD1, and absent DNA this call remains unverified. Germline V gene lookup returns CDR1 SGHTA and CDR2 FQGNSA. The CDR3 is 16 residues long. The CDR3 is CASSLAAVRGAAEAFF. Based on the CDR3 plus reference TRBV7-2 and TRBJ1-1, the full variable domain is GAGVSQSPSNKVTEKGKDVELRCDPISGHTALYWYRQSLGQGLEFLIYFQGNSAPDKSGLPSDRFSAERTGGSVSTLTIQRTQQEDSAVYLCASSLAAVRGAAEAFFGQGTRLTVV.

The chain recombines TRBV7-2 with TRBJ2-2. Germline CDR1 is SGHTA and CDR2 is FQGNSA. CDR3 length: 14 amino acids. CDR3 region: CASSLAPNTGELFF.

The V and J genes are TRBV15 and TRBJ2-1; TCRdb calls TRBD2, which cannot be checked without DNA. CDR3 length: 17 residues. From germline, CDR1 is LNHNV and CDR2 YYDKDF (reference sequence). This CDR3 reads CATSRVSGVGRNNEQFF.

The chain combines TRBV6-6 with TRBJ2-1; absent DNA, TCRdb's TRBD2 call cannot be checked. This CDR3 contains 12 residues. Germline CDR1 reads MNHNY; CDR2 reads SVGAGI (reference sequence). CDR3 loop: CASRSTAGEQFF.

CDR3 in amino acids: CASSLSGRALDEQFF. The rearrangement links TRBV7-2 to TRBJ2-1; TCRdb's D call, TRBD2, is unchecked because there is no DNA. The CDR3 covers 15 residues. From germline, CDR1 is SGHTA and CDR2 FQGNSA.

V and J are TRBV7-6 and TRBJ2-3; the D call from TCRdb, TRBD2, cannot be confirmed without DNA. The germline gives CDR1 SGHVS, CDR2 FNYEAQ. The CDR3 totals 13 residues. The CDR3 is CASSGRETDTQYF.

This chain joins TRBV6-1 and TRBJ1-2; TCRdb returns TRBD1, unconfirmable since there is no DNA. From germline, CDR1 is MNHNS and CDR2 SASEGT. The CDR3 consists of 14 residues. The CDR3 protein is CASSPDTGRYGYTF.

The chain links TRBV20-1 to TRBJ2-5; there is no DNA to check the TCRdb D call of TRBD1. CDR3 length: 15 residues. From germline, CDR1 is DFQATT and CDR2 SNEGSKA (reference sequence). CDR3 sequence: CSAREIRDRQESQYF.

The rearrangement links TRBV12-3 or TRBV12-4 to TRBJ1-4. This CDR3 contains 12 residues. The CDR3 loop reads CASSWANEKLFF.

This sequence joins TRBV10-3 and TRBJ2-6; TCRdb reports TRBD1, a call that lacks DNA to check it against. This CDR3 comprises 14 residues. From germline, CDR1 is ENHRY and CDR2 SYGVKD. CDR3 sequence reads: CAINGGAESNVLTF.

The V gene is TRBV7-9, the J gene TRBJ2-7; the D call from TCRdb, TRBD1, cannot be confirmed without DNA. The CDR3 is 14 amino acids. Per the germline V gene, CDR1 is SEHNR and CDR2 is FQNEAQ (reference sequence). CDR3 in amino acids: CASRTGTHTYEQYF.